This TCR beta chain is from a study of Ad26.COV2.S vaccination and SARS-CoV-2 variants. Background on the study: Doses of Ad26.COV2.S were injected into muscle once or twice, 56 days apart.

Sequencing used immunoSEQ multiplex PCR; TCRdb keeps in-frame clones, though not all of them. Here the sample spans 350,000 to 500,000 clones, about 90% being singletons. The CDR3 extends over 13 amino acids. The germline CDR1 and CDR2 sequences are KGHSH and LQKENI. V was clipped by 3 bases and J by 5 bases; unmatched bases: 2. Treatment given: roughly 20 received Ad26.COV2.S at low or high dose, single or two shots; about 5 received placebo; per-sample allocation not given. Day 63 following the first vaccine or placebo injection was when the samples were taken. The chain recombines TRBV18 with TRBJ2-5; TRBD1 matches at 8 bases. The source is a person between 18 and 60 years old who received the Ad26.COV2.S COVID-19 vaccine or a placebo. Here the sequenced sample was peripheral blood, taken in a trial of Ad26.COV2.S vaccine versus placebo. The CDR3 reads CASSPTGDETQYF. The DNA of the CDR3 is TGTGCCAGCTCACCGACAGGGGACGAGACCCAGTACTTC.